What follows are 32 T cell receptor beta chains derived from one specimen sequenced in a study of blood T cell repertoires in COVID-19. This table comes from immunoSEQ multiplex PCR, and its TCRdb copy is limited to in-frame clones, with some not included. Altogether about 73,000 clones are present, 80% to 85% being singletons, with the ten largest covering 2.5%. Sequences were obtained from peripheral blood. The source of these receptors is a man older than 75 with active or convalescent COVID-19.

The V gene is TRBV2, the J gene TRBJ1-1; TRBD1 aligns across 8 bases. In germline, CDR1 is SNHLY, CDR2 FYNNEI. The CDR3 contains 14 residues. With V trimmed by 4 bases and J by 4 bases, 5 bases remained unmatched. CDR3 sequence (DNA): TGTGCCAGCAGTGTCGGACAGGGATCCACTGAAGCTTTCTTT. Translating it yields CASSVGQGSTEAFF.

The genes are TRBV6-5 and TRBJ1-1; D remains unclear. This CDR3 comprises 14 residues. The V end was cut by 7 bases, the J end by 4 bases, with 16 bases between. Germline values: CDR1 MNHEY, CDR2 SVGAGI. The CDR3 protein is CASTLSSPTTEAFF. The DNA for the CDR3 is TGTGCCAGCACCCTGTCCAGTCCCACCACTGAAGCTTTCTTT.

The chain joins TRBV5-1 to TRBJ2-3, with a possible D match to TRBD2 (6 bases). V shed 0 bases and J shed 4 bases, with 12 bases lying between them. The length of the CDR3 is 15 residues. Per the germline V gene, CDR1 is SGHRS and CDR2 is YFSETQ. This CDR3 reads CASSLDPGTADTQYF. For the CDR3, the DNA is TGCGCCAGCAGCTTGGACCCGGGGACTGCAGATACGCAGTATTTT. Using reference TRBV5-1 and TRBJ2-3 for the parts outside the CDR3, the full variable domain is KAGVTQTPRYLIKTRGQQVTLSCSPISGHRSVSWYQQTPGQGLQFLFEYFSETQRNKGNFPGRFSGRQFSNSRSEMNVSTLELGDSALYLCASSLDPGTADTQYFGPGTRLTVL.

This clone has just one count. The chain uses TRBV15 and TRBJ2-1; 11 nucleotides match TRBD1. The CDR3 contains 16 residues. Germline V gene data show CDR1 as LNHNV and CDR2 as YYDKDF (reference sequence). Germline trimming cut 6 bases from V and 1 base from J; bases unmatched to any gene: 5. The CDR3 DNA sequence: TGTGCCACCAGTAGGACAGGGGGCCTATCCTACAATGAGCAGTTCTTC. Translated, it gives CATSRTGGLSYNEQFF.

The chain uses TRBV28 and TRBJ2-5; 7 bases agree with TRBD1. The CDR3 contains 13 residues. CDR1 and CDR2 (germline): MDHEN, SYDVKM. V lost 5 bases to trimming and J lost 2 bases; unmatched junction nucleotides: 2. The CDR3 spells CASSPGQQETQYF. The CDR3 DNA follows: TGTGCCAGCAGTCCGGGACAGCAAGAGACCCAGTACTTC. Drawing the rest from reference TRBV28 and TRBJ2-5, the complete variable domain is DVKVTQSSRYLVKRTGEKVFLECVQDMDHENMFWYRQDPGLGLRLIYFSYDVKMKEKGDIPEGYSVSREKKERFSLILESASTNQTSMYLCASSPGQQETQYFGPGTRLLVL.

V usage is TRBV5-5 and J usage is TRBJ1-1; the D is unclear. Germline V gene sequence: CDR1 SGHKS, CDR2 YYEKEE (reference sequence). Between the trimmed V and J ends, which lost 5 bases and 0 bases, there was a span of 8 bases. This CDR3 is 13 amino acids long. CDR3 sequence reads: CASRRGLNTEAFF. CDR3 nucleotide sequence: TGTGCCAGCAGACGGGGTCTGAACACTGAAGCTTTCTTT.

The rearrangement uses TRBV29-1 and TRBJ1-4; D is unresolved. This CDR3 has 14 residues. V lost 1 base and J lost 0, with 6 bases in between. The V gene's germline CDR1 is SQVTM and CDR2 ANQGSEA. CDR3 protein: CSVEASATNEKLFF. The CDR3, as DNA: TGCAGCGTTGAAGCGTCAGCAACTAATGAAAAACTGTTTTTT. Variable domain in full (rest from reference TRBV29-1 and TRBJ1-4): SAVISQKPSRDICQRGTSLTIQCQVDSQVTMMFWYRQQPGQSLTLIATANQGSEATYESGFVIDKFPISRPNLTFSTLTVSNMSPEDSSIYLCSVEASATNEKLFFGSGTQLSVL.

The genes are TRBV27 and TRBJ2-7; a weak D match, TRBD1 (6 bases). The CDR3 totals 14 residues. Germline-derived CDR1 and CDR2 are MNHEY and SMNVEV (reference sequence). Trimming removed 4 bases at V and 2 bases at J, with 12 bases between. CDR3 residues: CASSSQGTPYEQYF. CDR3 bases: TGTGCCAGCAGTTCACAGGGAACCCCCTACGAGCAGTACTTC.

This clone appeared once. This chain joins TRBV19 and TRBJ1-3, with TRBD1 matching over 7 bases. CDR3 size: 14 residues. V shed 4 bases, J shed 3 bases, and the junction held 3 bases outside the gene matches. Germline-derived CDR1 and CDR2 are LNHDA and SQIVND (reference sequence). For the CDR3, the DNA is TGTGCCAGTAGTAGCGACAGGGTTGGAAACACCATATATTTT. Its translation is CASSSDRVGNTIYF.

The chain couples TRBV20-1 to TRBJ2-7, with D perhaps TRBD2 (5 bases). Germline V lookup: CDR1 DFQATT, CDR2 SNEGSKA (reference sequence). V was cut by 6 bases and J by 0 bases, with 6 bases left in between. The CDR3 contains 11 residues. The CDR3 is CSATSSYEQYF. The DNA of the CDR3 is TGCAGTGCCACTAGCTCCTACGAGCAGTACTTC.

The V call is TRBV7-9, the J call TRBJ2-3; the match to TRBD2 covers 8 bases. Per the germline V gene, CDR1 is SEHNR and CDR2 is FQNEAQ (reference sequence). This CDR3 is built from 17 residues. V lost 0 bases, J lost 2 bases, and 7 bases stayed unmatched. The CDR3 bases are TGTGCCAGCAGCTTAGCTTCAGCGGGGGCCCACACAGATACGCAGTATTTT. Protein sequence: CASSLASAGAHTDTQYF.

This rearrangement joins TRBV27 to TRBJ2-7; 11 bases fit TRBD1. This CDR3 is built from 15 residues. The germline CDR1 and CDR2 sequences are MNHEY and SMNVEV (reference sequence). V shed 4 bases, J shed 3 bases, and the junction held 5 bases outside the gene matches. Here the CDR3 reads CASSSSGTGGYEQYF. The DNA for the CDR3 is TGTGCCAGCAGTTCCTCCGGGACAGGGGGCTACGAGCAGTACTTC.

The V call is TRBV18, the J call TRBJ2-7; D unresolved. Trimming left V 3 bases short and J 4 bases short, with 10 bases between. The CDR3 extends over 13 amino acids. Per the germline V gene, CDR1 is KGHSH and CDR2 is LQKENI. CDR3 sequence (DNA): TGTGCCAGCTCACCTACACAGAAGTACGAGCAGTACTTC. Protein: CASSPTQKYEQYF.

The J gene is TRBJ2-2, the V gene TRBV2; 16 nucleotides agree with TRBD2. Trimming cost V 6 bases and J 4 bases; bases outside gene matches: 2. This CDR3 comprises 16 residues. Germline loops: CDR1 SNHLY, CDR2 FYNNEI. CDR3 sequence: CASRGLAGGITGELFF. CDR3 sequence (DNA): TGTGCCAGCAGGGGACTAGCGGGGGGGATCACCGGGGAGCTGTTTTTT.

The chain has TRBV2 and TRBJ2-1; D may be TRBD2 (6 bases). Per the germline V gene, CDR1 is SNHLY and CDR2 is FYNNEI. Trimming left V 6 bases short and J 3 bases short, with 12 bases between. The CDR3 consists of 14 residues. CDR3 sequence (DNA): TGTGCCAGCAGCCGAGGCGGGAACTACAATGAGCAGTTCTTC. Translated: CASSRGGNYNEQFF. The full variable domain, completed using reference TRBV2 and TRBJ2-1, is EPEVTQTPSHQVTQMGQEVILRCVPISNHLYFYWYRQILGQKVEFLVSFYNNEISEKSEIFDDQFSVERPDGSNFTLKIRSTKLEDSAMYFCASSRGGNYNEQFFGPGTRLTVL.

This sequence joins TRBV18 and TRBJ2-3, with D possibly TRBD2 on 5 matching bases. Trimming took 4 bases from V and 6 from J, leaving 11 bases between them. CDR1 KGHSH and CDR2 LQKENI come from the germline V gene. The CDR3 has 13 residues. DNA of the CDR3: TGTGCCAGCTCACGGATGGGAGCGGATACGCAGTATTTT. It yields the protein CASSRMGADTQYF.

This chain uses TRBV7-2 with TRBJ2-7; D is perhaps TRBD2 (5 bases). This CDR3 spans 14 amino acids. The germline V and J ends were trimmed by 5 bases and 6 bases, with 17 bases remaining between them. Germline loops: CDR1 SGHTA, CDR2 FQGNSA. The CDR3 region has the DNA TGTGCCAGCAGCCCCCGTGCGGGCCTTCTCGAGCAGTACTTC. As protein: CASSPRAGLLEQYF.

V is TRBV4-1 and J is TRBJ1-4; no clear D gene. V shed 1 base and J shed 8 bases, with 17 bases lying between them. Germline V gene lookup returns CDR1 MGHRA and CDR2 YSYEKL. This CDR3 contains 16 residues. CDR3 protein: CASSQAGNGRGEKLFF. CDR3 in DNA: TGCGCCAGCAGCCAAGCCGGGAACGGCCGGGGAGAAAAACTGTTTTTT.

The rearrangement joins TRBV5-4 to TRBJ1-2; the match to TRBD1 covers 9 bases. The CDR3 is made up of 16 amino acids. Germline V gives CDR1 SGHNT, CDR2 YYREEE (reference sequence). With V trimmed by 1 base and J by 0 bases, 4 bases remained unmatched. The CDR3 protein is CASSLKGQGSNYGYTF. CDR3 nucleotide sequence: TGTGCCAGCAGCTTGAAGGGACAGGGATCTAACTATGGCTACACCTTC.

This clone was recorded a few times. The chain carries TRBV27 and TRBJ1-4; 7 bases are a match to TRBD1. The V gene's germline CDR1 is MNHEY and CDR2 SMNVEV (reference sequence). V trimming: 2 bases; J trimming: 3 bases; junction bases outside the gene matches: 0. This CDR3 is built from 14 residues. In DNA form, the CDR3 reads TGTGCCAGCAGTTTACAGGGGGCTAATGAAAAACTGTTTTTT. Translating it yields CASSLQGANEKLFF.

The V call is TRBV5-6, the J call TRBJ1-1; TRBD1 aligns across 10 bases. The V and J ends lost 4 bases and 4 bases, in that order; junction bases with no gene match: 7. The CDR3 covers 15 residues. Germline CDR1 is SGHDT and CDR2 is YYEEEE. DNA for the CDR3: TGTGCCAGCAGCGGTGGGACAGGGGACGGCACTGAAGCTTTCTTT. Its translation is CASSGGTGDGTEAFF.

The CDR3 nucleotides are TGCGCCAGCAGCTTTGGCGGGACTAGCGGGAGGGCTACGCAGTATTTT. Translating it yields CASSFGGTSGRATQYF. This sequence joins TRBV5-1 and TRBJ2-3, with 16 bases aligning to TRBD2. Germline lookup yields CDR1 SGHRS and CDR2 YFSETQ. The junction had 5 bases not matched to a gene; V was cut back by 2 bases and J by 8 bases. This CDR3 contains 16 residues.

This clone showed up many times. V gene TRBV20-1 combines with J gene TRBJ2-5; no firm D call. Between the trimmed V and J ends, which lost 5 bases and 9 bases, there was a span of 7 bases. The CDR3 is made up of 9 amino acids. Per germline, CDR1 DFQATT and CDR2 SNEGSKA (reference sequence). The CDR3 coding sequence is TGCAGTGCTGCCCGGGCCCAGTACTTC. Translating gives CSAARAQYF.

The chain combines TRBV4-3 with TRBJ1-1; tentatively, D is TRBD1 (5 bases). The CDR3 is 16 amino acids. The V end was cut by 1 base, the J end by 4 bases, with 16 bases between. Germline-derived CDR1 and CDR2 are LGHNA and YSLEER. Here the CDR3 reads CASSQGGHVFPTEAFF. The CDR3 DNA is TGCGCCAGCAGCCAAGGAGGACATGTATTTCCCACTGAAGCTTTCTTT.

V gene TRBV6-5 combines with J gene TRBJ1-4; D unresolved. Trimming removed 5 bases from V and 7 bases from J, with 17 bases in between. Germline CDR1 is MNHEY and CDR2 is SVGAGI. The CDR3 spans 15 residues. CDR3 region: CASSRRDGWGEKLFF. The CDR3 bases are TGTGCCAGCAGTCGTCGGGATGGGTGGGGTGAAAAACTGTTTTTT.

The chain has TRBV5-6 and TRBJ2-7; D ambiguous. Trimming shortened V by 4 bases and J by 3 bases, and 17 bases separated the two germline ends. The CDR3 is 15 amino acids. In germline, CDR1 is SGHDT, CDR2 YYEEEE. CDR3 sequence reads: CASSQLQAPHYEQYF. The CDR3 coding sequence is TGTGCCAGCAGCCAACTTCAGGCCCCACACTACGAGCAGTACTTC.

This clone was found a few times. The V gene is TRBV7-2, the J gene TRBJ2-3; 8 bases match TRBD2. Per the germline V gene, CDR1 is SGHTA and CDR2 is FQGNSA. The trim removed 5 bases at V and 4 bases at J, leaving 5 bases unmatched. This CDR3 contains 14 residues. This CDR3 reads CASSAREGPDTQYF. The CDR3 region has the DNA TGTGCCAGCAGCGCCCGGGAGGGTCCAGATACGCAGTATTTT.

The gene calls are TRBV7-2 and TRBJ1-5, with D tentatively TRBD1 (6 bases). V was pared by 6 bases and J by 0 bases, with 12 bases between. Germline CDR1 is SGHTA and CDR2 is FQGNSA. This CDR3 comprises 15 residues. In DNA form, the CDR3 reads TGTGCCAGCAGACCCGGGACAAATAGCAATCAGCCCCAGCATTTT. It yields the protein CASRPGTNSNQPQHF.

This clone was found once. This sequence joins TRBV6-6 and TRBJ1-3; D might be TRBD1 (6 bases). V shed 0 bases and J shed 6 bases, with 12 bases lying between them. The germline CDR1 and CDR2 sequences are MNHNY and SVGAGI (reference sequence). The CDR3 has 15 residues. The CDR3 region has the DNA TGTGCCAGCAGTTACTCCCCAGGGGTGGAAAACACCATATATTTT. This codes for CASSYSPGVENTIYF.

This clone was observed a handful of times. The chain has TRBV6-1 and TRBJ1-1; TRBD1 matches 7 bases. CDR3 length: 16 amino acids. Trimming removed 2 bases from V and 2 bases from J; junction bases left unmatched: 8. CDR1 is MNHNS, CDR2 SASEGT, per germline. The CDR3 sequence: CASSERAGGLNTEAFF. The CDR3 DNA follows: TGTGCCAGCAGTGAAAGAGCAGGGGGACTCAACACTGAAGCTTTCTTT.

The chain couples TRBV4-2 to TRBJ2-3; 10 bases fit TRBD2. V lost 1 base, J lost 2 bases, and 21 bases stayed unmatched. Germline V gene data show CDR1 as LGHNA and CDR2 as YNFKEQ. The CDR3 has 22 amino acids. The CDR3 here is CASSQVQWGRPIAGGPTDTQYF. The CDR3 nucleotides read TGTGCCAGCAGCCAAGTTCAATGGGGTCGGCCCATAGCGGGGGGCCCCACAGATACGCAGTATTTT.

The chain employs TRBV19 and TRBJ2-2; 7 bases agree with TRBD2. This CDR3 spans 14 amino acids. J lost 6 bases, V lost 6 bases, and 7 bases had no gene match. Germline V gene sequence: CDR1 LNHDA, CDR2 SQIVND (reference sequence). CDR3: CASSSGTTAGELFF. The DNA of the CDR3 is TGTGCCAGTAGCTCCGGGACTACGGCCGGGGAGCTGTTTTTT.